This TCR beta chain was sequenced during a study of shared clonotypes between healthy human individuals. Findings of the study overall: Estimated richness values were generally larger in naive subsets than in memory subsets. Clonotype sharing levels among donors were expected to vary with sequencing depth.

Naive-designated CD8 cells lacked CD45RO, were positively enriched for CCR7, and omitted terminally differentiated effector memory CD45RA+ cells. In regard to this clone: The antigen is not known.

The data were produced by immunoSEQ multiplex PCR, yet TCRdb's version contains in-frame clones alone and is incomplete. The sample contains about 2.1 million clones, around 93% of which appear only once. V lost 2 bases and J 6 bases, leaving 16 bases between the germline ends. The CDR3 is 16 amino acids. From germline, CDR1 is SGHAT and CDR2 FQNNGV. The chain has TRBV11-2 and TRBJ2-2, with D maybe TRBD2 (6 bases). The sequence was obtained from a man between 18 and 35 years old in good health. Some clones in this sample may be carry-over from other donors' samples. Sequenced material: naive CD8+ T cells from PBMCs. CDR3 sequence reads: CASSLIGQGGAGELFF. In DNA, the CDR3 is TGTGCCAGCAGCTTAATTGGGCAGGGAGGCGCCGGGGAGCTGTTTTTT.